Each of the 21 T cell receptor beta chains below was sequenced from the same sample in a study of Graves' ophthalmopathy and Graves' hyperthyroidism. The authors amplified TCR beta CDR3 regions from RNA transcripts. First-round RT-PCR with HTBI primers preceded a second-round multiplex PCR. TCRdb independently ran MiXCR on the multiplex PCR reads; one entry per CDR3 protein. The sample holds hundreds of thousands of distinct CDR3 sequences, around a fifth seen once. Input material: peripheral blood. These receptors all come from a young woman with stable Graves' hyperthyroidism. Some clones in this sample may be carry-over from other donors' samples.

The V call is TRBV5-1, the J call TRBJ2-7; TRBD1 matches 9 bases. After removal of 5 bases from V and 6 bases from J, the junction contained 9 bases not matched to a gene. CDR3 length: 14 residues. Germline CDR1 is SGHRS and CDR2 is YFSETQ. Here the CDR3 DNA reads TGCGCCAGCAGACTCCCGGGACAGGGTGGCGAGCAGTACTTC. Its translation is CASRLPGQGGEQYF.

V and J are TRBV27 and TRBJ1-1; D perhaps matches TRBD1 (5 bases). Germline CDR1 and CDR2: MNHEY and SMNVEV (reference sequence). The CDR3 is 14 amino acids. The V gene lost 8 bases and the J gene lost 0 bases, with 13 bases spanning the gap. This CDR3 reads CASFGAGMNTEAFF. The CDR3 coding sequence is TGTGCCAGCTTCGGGGCAGGGATGAACACTGAAGCTTTCTTT.

In its sample, this clonotype was seen many times. The CDR3 region has the DNA TGTGCCAGCAGCTTAGTAAGGGGGGGGAACACCGGGGAGCTGTTTTTT. This translates into CASSLVRGGNTGELFF. This chain joins TRBV7-8 and TRBJ2-2; possibly TRBD2 for D (7 bases). The V gene lost 1 base and the J gene lost 1 base, with 10 bases spanning the gap. Per germline, CDR1 SGHVS and CDR2 FQNEAQ. This CDR3 comprises 16 residues. The full variable domain, its missing parts supplied by reference TRBV7-8 and TRBJ2-2, is GAGVSQSPRYKVAKRGQDVALRCDPISGHVSLFWYQQALGQGPEFLTYFQNEAQLDKSGLPSDRFFAERPEGSVSTLKIQRTQQEDSAVYLCASSLVRGGNTGELFFGEGSRLTVL.

This clonotype showed up many times. The chain carries TRBV20-1 and TRBJ2-5; D is perhaps TRBD2 (6 bases). Germline V gene data show CDR1 as DFQATT and CDR2 as SNEGSKA (reference sequence). The CDR3 loop spans 15 amino acids. The V gene lost 0 bases and the J gene lost 1 base, with 12 bases spanning the gap. The CDR3 protein is CSARDLTGVQETQYF. The CDR3, as DNA: TGCAGTGCTAGAGATTTAACGGGGGTCCAAGAGACCCAGTACTTC.

There are many counts of this clonotype. The chain is built from TRBV20-1 and TRBJ2-7, with D perhaps matching TRBD2 (5 bases). Germline CDR1 is DFQATT and CDR2 is SNEGSKA (reference sequence). V lost 3 bases and J lost 5, with 11 bases in between. The CDR3 contains 12 residues. This chain's CDR3 is CSASPGWHEQYF. In DNA, the CDR3 is TGCAGTGCTAGCCCGGGGTGGCACGAGCAGTACTTC.

The table lists this clonotype with many counts. The rearrangement links TRBV6-5 to TRBJ2-4, with TRBD1 as a possible D gene (5 bases). This CDR3 comprises 13 residues. Germline V gene sequence: CDR1 MNHEY, CDR2 SVGAGI. V was cut by 2 bases and J by 8 bases, with 10 bases left in between. CDR3 region: CASSYAGIDIQYF. In DNA form, the CDR3 reads TGTGCCAGCAGTTACGCAGGGATAGACATTCAGTACTTC.

The sample holds many counts of this clonotype. The chain uses TRBV12-3 or TRBV12-4 and TRBJ2-7; a possible D gene is TRBD2 (6 bases). The V end lost 7 bases, the J end lost 7 bases, and 23 bases lay between the germline ends. The CDR3 is 15 amino acids. The CDR3 DNA is TGTGCCAGCACCCTAGAGGACGTCCCCCGGGGGGAGCAGTACTTC. Residues: CASTLEDVPRGEQYF.

J is TRBJ2-3 and V is TRBV6-1; 11 positions match TRBD2. The CDR3 is made up of 14 amino acids. CDR1 MNHNS and CDR2 SASEGT come from the germline V gene. With 5 bases clipped from V and 6 bases from J, the junction kept 4 bases outside the gene matches. CDR3 residues: CASSTRTSGDTQYF. CDR3 DNA sequence: TGTGCCAGCAGTACAAGGACTAGCGGGGATACGCAGTATTTT.

This clonotype was recorded many times. The J gene is TRBJ1-2, the V gene TRBV10-3, with 8 bases identical to TRBD1. The CDR3 has 13 residues. Germline lookup yields CDR1 ENHRY and CDR2 SYGVKD. The J segment lost 2 bases and the V segment lost 8 bases, leaving 4 bases of the junction unmatched. CDR3 in amino acids: CAIRDRMNYGYTF. CDR3 DNA: TGTGCCATCCGGGACAGGATGAACTATGGCTACACCTTC.

This clonotype showed up just a few times. CDR3 protein: CSIMDRATANYGYTF. The CDR3 DNA reads TGCAGCATTATGGACAGGGCGACGGCTAACTATGGCTACACCTTC. This rearrangement joins TRBV29-1 to TRBJ1-2; 8 bases align to TRBD1. The J segment lost 0 bases and the V segment lost 8 bases, leaving 11 bases of the junction unmatched. Germline V gene lookup returns CDR1 SQVTM and CDR2 ANQGSEA. CDR3 size: 15 residues.

This clonotype was detected ten times or more. The chain employs TRBV29-1 and TRBJ2-7; 9 positions match TRBD1. The CDR3 sequence is 13 residues long. The V gene end was trimmed by 7 bases and the J gene end by 3 bases; junction bases not matched to a gene: 7. Per germline, CDR1 SQVTM and CDR2 ANQGSEA. The DNA of the CDR3 is TGCAGCGGCGGATCGGGACAGGGCTACGAGCAGTACTTC. It encodes CSGGSGQGYEQYF.

The table lists this clonotype with many counts. V usage is TRBV2 and J usage is TRBJ1-5; D gene ambiguous. The CDR3 runs to 14 residues. V shed 4 bases and J shed 3 bases, with 10 bases lying between them. Germline V gene sequence: CDR1 SNHLY, CDR2 FYNNEI. CDR3 in amino acids: CASSGEGINQPQHF. The CDR3 region has the DNA TGTGCCAGCAGTGGGGAAGGGATCAATCAGCCCCAGCATTTT. The full variable domain, its missing parts supplied by reference TRBV2 and TRBJ1-5, is EPEVTQTPSHQVTQMGQEVILRCVPISNHLYFYWYRQILGQKVEFLVSFYNNEISEKSEIFDDQFSVERPDGSNFTLKIRSTKLEDSAMYFCASSGEGINQPQHFGDGTRLSIL.

This clonotype was seen a few times. The chain combines TRBV7-9 with TRBJ2-6; D is unclear. Germline V gives CDR1 SEHNR, CDR2 FQNEAQ (reference sequence). The CDR3 runs to 14 residues. V shed 5 bases and J shed 0 bases, with 5 bases lying between them. The CDR3 bases are TGTGCCAGCAGCGACCCCTCTGGGGCCAACGTCCTGACTTTC. It is translated as CASSDPSGANVLTF.

This clonotype was seen many times. The V and J genes are TRBV20-1 and TRBJ1-5, with a weak D call TRBD1 (5 bases). CDR3 size: 14 residues. V lost 6 bases to trimming and J lost 3 bases, with 15 bases between them. The germline V gene has CDR1 DFQATT and CDR2 SNEGSKA (reference sequence). The CDR3 region has the DNA TGCAGTGCCAAGGGACTAAATAACAATCAGCCCCAGCATTTT. Protein product: CSAKGLNNNQPQHF.

The J gene is TRBJ2-5, the V gene TRBV2; 12 bases line up with TRBD2. The germline CDR1 and CDR2 sequences are SNHLY and FYNNEI. This CDR3 is 16 amino acids long. Trimming at V came to 6 bases and at J to 2 bases, leaving 7 bases not matched to a gene. The CDR3 here is CASRVTSGGWQETQYF. CDR3 nucleotides: TGTGCCAGCAGAGTGACTAGCGGGGGATGGCAAGAGACCCAGTACTTC.

This clonotype has at least ten counts. This chain joins TRBV13 and TRBJ2-7; D ambiguous. V was cut by 5 bases and J by 0 bases, with 17 bases left in between. Germline V lookup: CDR1 PRHDT, CDR2 FYEKMQ (reference sequence). The CDR3 is 16 amino acids. In DNA form, the CDR3 reads TGTGCCAGCAGCCCCGGGCCAAGGCAACTCTCCTACGAGCAGTACTTC. This translates into CASSPGPRQLSYEQYF.

Ten or more counts support this clonotype. V usage is TRBV6-5 and J usage is TRBJ1-2; the match to TRBD1 covers 8 bases. The J segment lost 7 bases and the V segment lost 0 bases, leaving 7 bases of the junction unmatched. This CDR3 spans 15 amino acids. CDR1 is MNHEY and CDR2 is SVGAGI in the germline V gene. CDR3 in amino acids: CASSYSGQGLSGYTF. CDR3 nucleotides: TGTGCCAGCAGTTACTCAGGACAGGGACTTAGTGGCTACACCTTC.

In this sample, this clonotype turned up many times. The V gene is TRBV20-1, the J gene TRBJ2-2; 13 nucleotides align to TRBD2. Germline V gene sequence: CDR1 DFQATT, CDR2 SNEGSKA (reference sequence). The CDR3 runs 17 residues. After removal of 6 bases from V and 0 bases from J, the junction contained 7 bases not matched to a gene. As DNA, the CDR3 is TGCAGTGCAGGACTAGCGGGGGCCTTATCGAACACCGGGGAGCTGTTTTTT. It codes for CSAGLAGALSNTGELFF.

This clonotype was recorded many times. The chain links TRBV7-6 to TRBJ2-5; 14 bases match TRBD2. Losses at the gene ends were 5 bases for V and 3 bases for J; bases not matched to a gene: 8. The CDR3 runs to 17 residues. Germline V gene data show CDR1 as SGHVS and CDR2 as FNYEAQ. CDR3: CASSPFEGLAGEETQYF. For the CDR3, the DNA is TGTGCCAGCAGCCCCTTTGAGGGACTAGCGGGGGAAGAGACCCAGTACTTC.

This clonotype occurred many times. J is TRBJ2-7 and V is TRBV28; D may be TRBD1 (6 bases). The CDR3 extends over 12 amino acids. Germline CDR1 reads MDHEN; CDR2 reads SYDVKM. Trimming shortened V by 11 bases and J by 3 bases, and 14 bases separated the two germline ends. CDR3 coding DNA: TGTGCCTCTAGGGGCAGGGGCTACGAGCAGTACTTC. It yields the protein CASRGRGYEQYF.

The sample holds a few counts of this clonotype. The chain uses TRBV12-3 or TRBV12-4 and TRBJ1-2; TRBD1 aligns across 8 bases. The CDR3 covers 13 residues. Trimming removed 5 bases from V and 7 bases from J; junction bases left unmatched: 6. The CDR3 loop reads CASSSNRGSGYTF. DNA of the CDR3: TGTGCCAGCAGTAGTAACAGGGGGAGTGGCTACACCTTC.